This entry features one TCR beta chain sequence. Its specificity is unknown. All patients relapsed after autologous stem cell transplantation, and brentuximab vedotin exposure varied. Patients showed best responses of complete response, partial response or progressive disease. These data originate in a study of PD-1 blockade in classical Hodgkin lymphoma. Overall study findings and caveats: Unlike CD8+ TCR diversity, which did not rise significantly by C4D1, CD4+ TCR diversity did.

The CDR3 is 17 residues long. Per germline, CDR1 MNHEY and CDR2 SMNVEV (reference sequence). V lost 0 bases and J lost 4; bases outside the gene matches: 7. The repertoire was sequenced with immunoSEQ multiplex PCR; TCRdb's copy has only in-frame clones and lacks some. The sample lists over 90,000 clones; about 88% were seen once. This chain connects TRBV27 to TRBJ2-1, with TRBD2 identical over 9 bases. This TCR was sampled from a human donor with classical Hodgkin lymphoma. The material sequenced was peripheral blood mononuclear cells (PBMCs), taken before the second cycle of nivolumab. Here the CDR3 reads CASSLSSGRYQYNEQFF. CDR3 bases: TGTGCCAGCAGTTTATCCAGCGGGAGGTATCAATACAATGAGCAGTTCTTC.